This TCR beta chain derives from a study of T cells in Graves' hyperthyroidism and ophthalmopathy (dated by TCRdb to between 2018 and 2021). Context from the whole study: Peripheral blood samples were taken at initial diagnosis, before any treatment was given. TCR V-J signatures able to tell the groups apart were searched for in a discovery cohort of 95 or so patients, of whom approximately 40 had Graves' ophthalmopathy and 57 had stable Graves' hyperthyroidism. Whether ophthalmopathy could be predicted prospectively was tested in an independent validation cohort made up of roughly 19 hyperthyroidism patients plus 17 patients who later progressed to ophthalmopathy. The 100 or so discovery patients were randomly split 7:3 into training and test sets. In addition, the study compared T-cell repertoires in thyroid tissue and in blood from about 6 Graves' hyperthyroidism patients. After sampling, hyperthyroidism patients received methimazole starting at 30 mg daily, and ophthalmopathy patients received high-dose intravenous methylprednisolone. According to the paper, TCR Vbeta CDR3 sequencing was carried out on about 140 peripheral blood samples, which came from fewer than 50 ophthalmopathy, around 75 hyperthyroidism and some 17 progressor patients.

This clonotype was found many times. The specificity of this receptor is unknown. Base qualities are missing; no much larger clone stands one base away. From the cysteine through the phenylalanine, the CDR3 covers 14 amino acids. The retained sequence is limited to the CDR3, 42 bases, with the frame set at the first base. CDR1 is given as SEHNR and CDR2 as FQNEAQ, both from the germline V gene (reference sequence). V and J are trimmed by 5 bases and 5 bases, and the gene matches miss 6 bases of the junction. Ophthalmopathy patients had moderately to severely active disease, with a Clinical Activity Score of 3 or more, a NOSPECS grade of 4 or more, and a disease duration of less than 3 months. Exclusion was applied to patients with uncontrolled infections, other autoimmune diseases, pregnancy or lactation. Diagnoses relied on clinical symptoms, serum thyroxine and TRAb, thyroid ultrasound and orbital computed tomography. Ficoll-Paque density gradient centrifugation was used to isolate PBMCs from 9.5 to 10 ml of fresh peripheral blood. Total RNA was extracted using Trizol reagent, and RNA quality was assessed on an Agilent 2100 Bioanalyzer.

The TCR beta CDR3 regions were amplified from RNA transcripts. For the first round of RT-PCR on the TCR CDR3, the HTBI primer set was used together with the Qiagen OneStep RT-PCR kit. Libraries were constructed in a second round of multiplex PCR, after which size selection and purification were carried out. Libraries were sequenced paired-end with 100 bp reads on an Illumina HiSeq2000. Per the original workflow: Raw data were processed with SOAPnuke, discarding reads with adapters, uncalled bases, mean Phred below 15, or no exact constant-primer or identifier match. COPE v1.2.5 was used to merge high-quality paired reads, and clonotypes were defined as unique nucleotide sequences. MiTCR v1.1 was used to align the clonotypes against IMGT TRBV, TRBD and TRBJ reference segments. Only V-J combinations with frequency above 0.0001, covering about 99% of repertoires, were analysed. A TCS score was defined as the ratio of F50 (clonal expansion) to E x V (chaos), with BLOSUM62-based TCRdist applied between CDR3 peptides within each V-J. Welch's t-statistics and random forest reduced roughly 540 V-J features to roughly 13, which were used in a naive Bayes classifier (R e1071). TCRdb passed the public sequencing reads through fastp at Q25 and MiXCR, retaining productive beta sequences. For every CDR3 protein sequence, its rows merge into one entry that carries the most common genes and DNA. The V and J calls and clone size come from TCRdb's table, not from the authors' own analysis. The table for this sample lists some 500,000 distinct CDR3 sequences; about 16% of them were counted only once. 25% to 30% of the sample is taken by the ten largest.

On the study overall, not on this receptor specifically: Sample size was not statistically predetermined, and blinding of investigators to group allocation was not performed. Blood samples also contained most of the expanded thyroid clonotypes (frequency above 0.001), which suggests that blood repertoires may reflect thyroid immune responses. A 13 V-J signature model separated ophthalmopathy from stable hyperthyroidism, with 87.88% sensitivity and 81.08% specificity in cross-validation and 80%/75% in testing. During validation, the model predicted progression to ophthalmopathy a median of approximately six months ahead of onset, with 70.59% sensitivity and 72.22% specificity.

The sample comprised blood. The chain uses TRBV7-9 and TRBJ2-3; 8 nucleotides in the junction match TRBD2. This sequence originates from a woman aged 25 to 45 with Graves' ophthalmopathy. At the DNA level, the sequence is TGTGCCAGCAGCCGAGCGGGAGTTATAGATACGCAGTATTTT. It encodes CASSRAGVIDTQYF.